These 25 T cell receptor beta chains came from one sample sequenced in a study of CD8 T cells in Susac syndrome. With random hexamers, 0.5 to 1 ug RNA was reverse transcribed. TCRdb itself ran the immunoSEQ multiplex PCR reads through MiXCR, one entry per CDR3 protein. The table has roughly 160,000 distinct CDR3 sequences, over 85% seen once. The specimen sequenced was CD4+ T cells from PBMCs. These receptors all stem from a human donor in good health.

This chain connects TRBV12-3 or TRBV12-4 to TRBJ2-5; D remains unclear. V dropped 6 bases and J dropped 4 bases, with 12 bases sitting between them. This CDR3 contains 13 residues. The CDR3 loop reads CASSPPNGETQYF. CDR3 nucleotide sequence: TGTGCCAGCAGCCCCCCCAATGGAGAGACCCAGTACTTC.

The chain links TRBV11-2 to TRBJ1-1; TRBD1 might be the D (5 bases). The CDR3 has 15 residues. Germline V gene lookup returns CDR1 SGHAT and CDR2 FQNNGV. V shed 1 base and J shed 4 bases, with 13 bases lying between them. The CDR3 sequence: CASSLGLAGTTEAFF. The DNA for the CDR3 is TGTGCCAGCAGCTTAGGTTTGGCAGGGACCACTGAAGCTTTCTTT.

As for this clonotype: The junction departs from germline at one end; a sequencing error may be responsible. This CDR3 reads CAWSVLGSTGF. The CDR3 DNA reads as TGTGCCTGGAGTGTACTTGGGTCCACCGGATTC. The chain recombines TRBV30 with TRBJ2-7; D is ambiguous. The CDR3 has 11 residues. The germline CDR1 and CDR2 sequences are GTSNPN and SVGIG (reference sequence).

J is TRBJ2-6 and V is TRBV10-3, with TRBD1 matching 10 bases. The CDR3 covers 16 residues. J gave up 1 base and V 5 bases, and 2 bases lay outside the gene matches. Germline values: CDR1 ENHRY, CDR2 SYGVKD. CDR3 loop: CAISSGQGSGANVLTF. In nucleotides, the CDR3 is TGTGCCATCAGTTCGGGACAGGGGTCTGGGGCCAACGTCCTGACTTTC.

V gene TRBV18 combines with J gene TRBJ1-1; 8 bases map to TRBD1. J was trimmed by 6 bases and V by 3 bases; bases with no gene match: 3. This CDR3 is 13 amino acids long. CDR1 is KGHSH, CDR2 LQKENI, per germline. As DNA, the CDR3 is TGTGCCAGCTCACCTTCGACAGGGGCTGAAGCTTTCTTT. Its translation is CASSPSTGAEAFF.

The J gene is TRBJ2-7, the V gene TRBV4-2; the match to TRBD1 covers 12 bases. Germline V gives CDR1 LGHNA, CDR2 YNFKEQ. The junction had 11 bases not matched to a gene; V was cut back by 0 bases and J by 5 bases. The CDR3 spans 18 residues. The CDR3: CASSQDIVRDRGLNEQYF. Written as DNA, the CDR3 is TGTGCCAGCAGCCAAGATATTGTGCGGGACAGGGGGCTGAACGAGCAGTACTTC.

V usage is TRBV29-1 and J usage is TRBJ2-7, with 7 bases matching TRBD1. Looked up from germline, CDR1 is SQVTM and CDR2 is ANQGSEA. The CDR3 is made up of 12 amino acids. V was pared by 6 bases and J by 0 bases, with 2 bases of the junction left unmatched. The CDR3 coding sequence is TGCAGCGTCGGGGACAGCTCCTACGAGCAGTACTTC. It specifies CSVGDSSYEQYF.

The CDR3 bases are TGCAGTGCTCTCCCCCCGAGCGGGGCCCTAGATACGCAGTATTTT. The encoded protein is CSALPPSGALDTQYF. This chain connects TRBV20-1 to TRBJ2-3; TRBD2 agrees at 7 bases. The CDR3 length is 15 residues. Germline CDR1 DFQATT, CDR2 SNEGSKA (reference sequence). V was clipped by 5 bases and J by 5 bases; unmatched bases: 13.

J is TRBJ2-7 and V is TRBV18, with 11 bases matching TRBD1. Trimming removed 5 bases from V and 4 bases from J; junction bases left unmatched: 10. The CDR3 sequence is 16 residues long. Per the germline V gene, CDR1 is KGHSH and CDR2 is LQKENI. The CDR3 loop is CASSDGTGGLRYEQYF. For the CDR3, the DNA is TGTGCCAGCTCAGATGGGACAGGGGGGTTACGGTACGAGCAGTACTTC.

This clonotype has just one count. The rearrangement joins TRBV20-1 to TRBJ2-5; D is uncertain. Germline V gene data show CDR1 as DFQATT and CDR2 as SNEGSKA (reference sequence). Trimming stripped 4 bases from V and 5 bases from J, with 14 bases between. This CDR3 is 13 amino acids long. The CDR3 reads CSAKPTVRETQYF. The CDR3 DNA reads TGCAGTGCTAAACCGACCGTCCGGGAGACCCAGTACTTC.

The J gene is TRBJ1-2, the V gene TRBV3-1; D uncertain. The V and J ends lost 3 bases and 4 bases respectively, with 18 bases between them. Germline CDR1 and CDR2: LGHDT and YNNKEL (reference sequence). This CDR3 contains 16 residues. CDR3 DNA: TGTGCCAGCAGCCACCTCACGACCCCGGAGGGCTATGGCTACACCTTC. This sequence encodes CASSHLTTPEGYGYTF. Together with reference TRBV3-1 and TRBJ1-2, the CDR3 gives the full variable domain: DTAVSQTPKYLVTQMGNDKSIKCEQNLGHDTMYWYKQDSKKFLKIMFSYNNKELIINETVPNRFSPKSPDKAHLNLHINSLELGDSAVYFCASSHLTTPEGYGYTFGSGTRLTVV.

V usage is TRBV11-1 and J usage is TRBJ2-1; TRBD2 might be the D (5 bases). Germline V gene sequence: CDR1 SGHAT, CDR2 FQDESV (reference sequence). The V and J ends lost 6 bases and 10 bases respectively, with 7 bases between them. The CDR3 runs to 10 residues. CDR3 coding DNA: TGTGCCAGCAGACCGGGAGAGCAGTTCTTC. Residues: CASRPGEQFF.

CDR3: CASSDEQGDLSGANVLTF. CDR3 nucleotides: TGTGCCAGCAGTGACGAGCAGGGGGACCTCTCTGGGGCCAACGTCCTGACTTTC. V gene TRBV25-1 combines with J gene TRBJ2-6; 7 nucleotides match TRBD1. V shed 3 bases and J 0 bases; nucleotides not matched to a gene: 8. CDR3 length: 18 residues. CDR1 and CDR2 from the germline V gene are MGHDK and SYGVNS.

The chain combines TRBV15 with TRBJ1-1; 8 bases match TRBD1. The CDR3 consists of 13 residues. The germline CDR1 and CDR2 sequences are LNHNV and YYDKDF (reference sequence). Unmatched junction bases numbered 4, after V lost 0 bases and J lost 10 bases. This CDR3 is CATSRETGTGAFF. CDR3 bases: TGTGCCACCAGCAGAGAAACCGGGACAGGAGCTTTCTTT.

The chain combines TRBV5-4 with TRBJ2-5; a possible D gene is TRBD2 (6 bases). Germline CDR1 reads SGHNT; CDR2 reads YYREEE (reference sequence). Trimming left V 2 bases short and J 3 bases short, with 8 bases between. CDR3 length: 13 residues. CDR3: CASSLVAEETQYF. CDR3 coding DNA: TGTGCCAGCAGCTTAGTAGCGGAAGAGACCCAGTACTTC. Based on the CDR3 plus reference TRBV5-4 and TRBJ2-5, the full variable domain is ETGVTQSPTHLIKTRGQQVTLRCSSQSGHNTVSWYQQALGQGPQFIFQYYREEENGRGNFPPRFSGLQFPNYSSELNVNALELDDSALYLCASSLVAEETQYFGPGTRLLVL.

The chain employs TRBV5-1 and TRBJ2-7, with TRBD1 matching over 9 bases. The germline gives CDR1 SGHRS, CDR2 YFSETQ. There are 13 residues in the CDR3. V was pared by 5 bases and J by 9 bases, with 9 bases of the junction left unmatched. DNA of the CDR3: TGCGCCAGCAGGGCCGGGACAGGGAGATGGCAGTACTTC. Amino acids: CASRAGTGRWQYF.

The V gene is TRBV20-1, the J gene TRBJ1-2, with D uncertain. Germline V lookup: CDR1 DFQATT, CDR2 SNEGSKA (reference sequence). This CDR3 is built from 12 residues. V was shortened by 0 bases and J by 3 bases, with 5 bases between the two germline ends. The CDR3 DNA is TGCAGTGCTAGAGAAAACCACTATGGCTACACCTTC. Encoded protein: CSARENHYGYTF.

Here the CDR3 reads CSARQETGELFF. DNA of the CDR3: TGCAGCGCCAGACAGGAGACCGGGGAGCTGTTTTTT. This chain connects TRBV29-1 to TRBJ2-2; a weak D match, TRBD1 (6 bases). CDR3 length: 12 residues. Germline CDR1 SQVTM, CDR2 ANQGSEA. V lost 7 bases and J lost 5, with 11 bases in between.

The CDR3 DNA is TGTGCCACCCAGAACGGGAAGGGAGAGACCCAGTACTTC. It yields the protein CATQNGKGETQYF. The chain combines TRBV15 with TRBJ2-5, with D perhaps matching TRBD2 (5 bases). Trimming shortened V by 8 bases and J by 4 bases, and 14 bases separated the two germline ends. The CDR3 spans 13 residues. CDR1 is LNHNV and CDR2 is YYDKDF in the germline V gene (reference sequence).

The V gene is TRBV19, the J gene TRBJ1-2; 8 bases align to TRBD1. The CDR3 loop spans 15 amino acids. Germline CDR1 LNHDA, CDR2 SQIVND (reference sequence). Trimming took 5 bases from V and 7 from J; bases not matched to a gene: 12. Here the CDR3 reads CASSLWTGKARGYTF. The CDR3 bases are TGTGCCAGTAGTTTATGGACAGGGAAGGCGCGTGGCTACACCTTC.

The DNA of the CDR3 is TGCGCCAGCAGCTTGGATGGCCAGGGAGCTTTCTTT. Translating gives CASSLDGQGAFF. The chain uses TRBV5-1 and TRBJ1-1, with a possible D match to TRBD1 (5 bases). The V and J ends lost 0 bases and 10 bases respectively, with 10 bases between them. In germline, CDR1 is SGHRS, CDR2 YFSETQ. CDR3 size: 12 residues.

V is TRBV12-3 or TRBV12-4 and J is TRBJ2-3, with 12 bases aligning to TRBD2. The ends lost 10 bases at V and 10 bases at J; junction bases unmatched: 6. The CDR3 is made up of 12 amino acids. The CDR3 coding sequence is TGTGCCAACCCGACTAGCGGGGGTGCGCAGTATTTT. Its translation is CANPTSGGAQYF.

This chain joins TRBV20-1 and TRBJ2-7; 11 bases match TRBD2. The CDR3 contains 14 residues. Germline V gives CDR1 DFQATT, CDR2 SNEGSKA (reference sequence). Unmatched junction bases numbered 3, after V lost 3 bases and J lost 2 bases. CDR3 DNA: TGCAGTGCTAGGCCGGGACTAGCGGCCTACGAGCAGTACTTC. This gives the protein CSARPGLAAYEQYF.

The chain joins TRBV29-1 to TRBJ1-1; 8 positions agree with TRBD1. CDR1 SQVTM and CDR2 ANQGSEA come from the germline V gene. This CDR3 is built from 14 residues. V lost 7 bases and J lost 3; bases outside the gene matches: 10. The DNA of the CDR3 is TGCAGCGCTGCAGGACAGGGAGTCGACACTGAAGCTTTCTTT. This encodes CSAAGQGVDTEAFF.

This clonotype was found once. This rearrangement joins TRBV2 to TRBJ2-7, with 9 bases matching TRBD1. The CDR3 consists of 14 residues. With V trimmed by 4 bases and J by 3 bases, 4 bases remained unmatched. The germline V gene encodes CDR1 SNHLY and CDR2 FYNNEI. CDR3 DNA: TGTGCCAGCAGTGCAGGGACAGGGCTCTACGAGCAGTACTTC. This encodes CASSAGTGLYEQYF.